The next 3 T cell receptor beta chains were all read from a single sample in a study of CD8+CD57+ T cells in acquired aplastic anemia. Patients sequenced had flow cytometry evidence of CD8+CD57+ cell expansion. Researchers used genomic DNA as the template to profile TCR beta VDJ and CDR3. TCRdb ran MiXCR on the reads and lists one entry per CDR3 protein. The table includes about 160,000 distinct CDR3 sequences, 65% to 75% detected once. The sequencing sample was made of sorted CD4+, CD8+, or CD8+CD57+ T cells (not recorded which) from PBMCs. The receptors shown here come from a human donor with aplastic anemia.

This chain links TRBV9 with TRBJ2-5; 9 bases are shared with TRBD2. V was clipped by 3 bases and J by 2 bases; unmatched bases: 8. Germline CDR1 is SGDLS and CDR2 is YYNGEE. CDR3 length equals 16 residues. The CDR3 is CASSGLDSGGQETQYF. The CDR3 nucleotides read TGTGCCAGCAGCGGACTGGATAGCGGGGGTCAAGAGACCCAGTACTTC.

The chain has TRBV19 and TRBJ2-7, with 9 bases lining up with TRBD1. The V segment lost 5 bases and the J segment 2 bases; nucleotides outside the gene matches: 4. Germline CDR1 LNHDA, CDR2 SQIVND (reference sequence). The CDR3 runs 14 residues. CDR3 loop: CASSYGTGTYEQYF. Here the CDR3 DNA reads TGTGCCAGTAGTTACGGGACAGGGACCTACGAGCAGTACTTC.

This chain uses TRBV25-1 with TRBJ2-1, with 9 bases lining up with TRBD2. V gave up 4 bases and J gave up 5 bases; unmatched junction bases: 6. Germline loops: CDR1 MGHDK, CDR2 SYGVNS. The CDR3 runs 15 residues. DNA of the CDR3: TGTGCCAGCAGTGTAGCGGGAGTAGGGAACAATGAGCAGTTCTTC. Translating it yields CASSVAGVGNNEQFF.